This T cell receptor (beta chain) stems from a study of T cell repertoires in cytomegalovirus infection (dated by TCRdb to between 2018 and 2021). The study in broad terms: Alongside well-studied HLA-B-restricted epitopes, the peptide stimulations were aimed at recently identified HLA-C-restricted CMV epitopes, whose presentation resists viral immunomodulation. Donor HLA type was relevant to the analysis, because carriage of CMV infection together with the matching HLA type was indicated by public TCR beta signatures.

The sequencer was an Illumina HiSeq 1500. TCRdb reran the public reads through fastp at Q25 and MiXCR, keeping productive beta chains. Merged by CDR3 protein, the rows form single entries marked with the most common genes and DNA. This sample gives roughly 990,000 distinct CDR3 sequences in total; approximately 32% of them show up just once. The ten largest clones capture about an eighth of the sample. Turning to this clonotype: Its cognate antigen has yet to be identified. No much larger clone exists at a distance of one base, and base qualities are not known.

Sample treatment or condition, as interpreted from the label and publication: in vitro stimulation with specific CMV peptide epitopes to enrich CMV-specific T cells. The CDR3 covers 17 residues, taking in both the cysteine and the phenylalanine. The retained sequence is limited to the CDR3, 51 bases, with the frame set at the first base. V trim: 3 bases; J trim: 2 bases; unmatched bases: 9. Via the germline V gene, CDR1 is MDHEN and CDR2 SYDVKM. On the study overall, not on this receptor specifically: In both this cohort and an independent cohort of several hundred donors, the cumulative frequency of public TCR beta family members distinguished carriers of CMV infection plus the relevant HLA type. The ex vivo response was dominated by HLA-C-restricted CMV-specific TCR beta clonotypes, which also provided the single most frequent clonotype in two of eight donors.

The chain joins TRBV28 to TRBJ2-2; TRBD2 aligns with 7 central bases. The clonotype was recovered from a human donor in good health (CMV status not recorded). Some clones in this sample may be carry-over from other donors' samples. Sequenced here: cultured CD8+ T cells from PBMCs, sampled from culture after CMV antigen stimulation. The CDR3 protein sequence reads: CASSFEEWGGNTGELFF. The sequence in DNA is TGTGCCAGCAGTTTCGAGGAGTGGGGGGGAAACACCGGGGAGCTGTTTTTT.